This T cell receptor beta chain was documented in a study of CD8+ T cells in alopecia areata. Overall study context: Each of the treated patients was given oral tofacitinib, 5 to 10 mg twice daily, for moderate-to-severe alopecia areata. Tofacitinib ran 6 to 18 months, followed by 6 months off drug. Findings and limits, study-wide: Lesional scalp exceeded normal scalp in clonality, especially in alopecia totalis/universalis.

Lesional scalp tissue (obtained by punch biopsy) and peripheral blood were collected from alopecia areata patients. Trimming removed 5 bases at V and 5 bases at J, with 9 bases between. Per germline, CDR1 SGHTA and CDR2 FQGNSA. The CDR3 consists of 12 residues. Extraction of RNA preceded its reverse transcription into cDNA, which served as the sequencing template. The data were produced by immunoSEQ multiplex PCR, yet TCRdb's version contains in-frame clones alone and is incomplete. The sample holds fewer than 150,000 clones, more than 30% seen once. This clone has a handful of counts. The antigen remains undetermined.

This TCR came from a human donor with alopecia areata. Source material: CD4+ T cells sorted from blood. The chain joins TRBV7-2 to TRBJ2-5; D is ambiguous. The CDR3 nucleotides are TGTGCCAGCAGCAGAGGCCGCGAGACCCAGTACTTC. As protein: CASSRGRETQYF.